This T cell receptor beta chain appears in the sequencing data of a study of blood T cell repertoires in COVID-19. Some clones are missing from TCRdb's copy, which holds only in-frame ones; the method was immunoSEQ multiplex PCR. Of roughly 110,000 clones in the sample, about 93% were seen once. CDR3 length: 14 residues. The V and J ends lost 8 bases and 4 bases respectively, with 17 bases between them. Germline V gene sequence: CDR1 WSHSY, CDR2 SAAADI. The chain links TRBV10-2 to TRBJ1-2; D may be TRBD1 (6 bases). The clonotype originates from a woman younger than 45 with acute or convalescent COVID-19. The specimen was peripheral blood. The DNA for the CDR3 is TGCGCCAGCCACGACAGGCGGCGAGGCTATGGCTACACCTTC. Its protein is CASHDRRRGYGYTF.